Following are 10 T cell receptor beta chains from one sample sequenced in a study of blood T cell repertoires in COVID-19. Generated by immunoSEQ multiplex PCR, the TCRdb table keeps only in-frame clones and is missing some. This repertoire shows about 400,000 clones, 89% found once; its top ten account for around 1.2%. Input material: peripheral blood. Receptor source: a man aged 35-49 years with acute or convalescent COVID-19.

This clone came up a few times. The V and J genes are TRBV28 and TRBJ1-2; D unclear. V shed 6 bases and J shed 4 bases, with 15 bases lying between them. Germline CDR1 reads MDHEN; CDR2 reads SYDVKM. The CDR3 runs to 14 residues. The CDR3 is CASSAQFPPYGYTF. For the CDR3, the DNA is TGTGCCAGCAGCGCTCAGTTTCCACCCTATGGCTACACCTTC.

CDR3 sequence (DNA): TGTGCCAGTAGGTACCGACAGGGTGGCACTGAAGCTTTCTTT. Translating it yields CASRYRQGGTEAFF. This rearrangement joins TRBV19 to TRBJ1-1; 7 bases align to TRBD1. The CDR3 runs 14 residues. Germline loops: CDR1 LNHDA, CDR2 SQIVND (reference sequence). Unmatched junction bases numbered 8, after V lost 6 bases and J lost 4 bases.

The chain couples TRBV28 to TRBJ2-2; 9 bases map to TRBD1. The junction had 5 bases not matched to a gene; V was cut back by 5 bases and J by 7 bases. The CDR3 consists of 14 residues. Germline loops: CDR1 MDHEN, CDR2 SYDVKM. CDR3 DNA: TGTGCCAGCAGTATCACAGGGGGCGGCGGGGAGCTGTTTTTT. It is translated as CASSITGGGGELFF. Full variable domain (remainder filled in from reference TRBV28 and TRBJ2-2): DVKVTQSSRYLVKRTGEKVFLECVQDMDHENMFWYRQDPGLGLRLIYFSYDVKMKEKGDIPEGYSVSREKKERFSLILESASTNQTSMYLCASSITGGGGELFFGEGSRLTVL.

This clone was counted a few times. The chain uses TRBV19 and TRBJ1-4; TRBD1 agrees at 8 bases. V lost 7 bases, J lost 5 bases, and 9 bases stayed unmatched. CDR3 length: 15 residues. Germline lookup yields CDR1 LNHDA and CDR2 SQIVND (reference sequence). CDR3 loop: CASMARTGLNEKLFF. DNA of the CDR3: TGTGCCAGTATGGCGAGGACAGGGTTAAATGAAAAACTGTTTTTT.

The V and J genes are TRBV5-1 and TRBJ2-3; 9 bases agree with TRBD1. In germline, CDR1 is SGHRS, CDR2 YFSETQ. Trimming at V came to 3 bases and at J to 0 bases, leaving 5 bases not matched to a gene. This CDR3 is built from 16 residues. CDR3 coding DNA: TGCGCCAGCAGCTCGAACAGGGGGCTCAGCACAGATACGCAGTATTTT. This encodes CASSSNRGLSTDTQYF.

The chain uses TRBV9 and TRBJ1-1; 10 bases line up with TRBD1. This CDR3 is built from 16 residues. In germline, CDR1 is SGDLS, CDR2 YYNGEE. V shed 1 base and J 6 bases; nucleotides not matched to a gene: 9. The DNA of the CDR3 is TGTGCCAGCAGCGTACTGTCCGGGACAGGGGTCTCTGAAGCTTTCTTT. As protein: CASSVLSGTGVSEAFF.

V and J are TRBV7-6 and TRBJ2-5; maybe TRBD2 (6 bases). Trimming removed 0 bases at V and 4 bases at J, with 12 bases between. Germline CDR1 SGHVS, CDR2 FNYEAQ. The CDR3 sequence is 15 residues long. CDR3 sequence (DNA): TGTGCCAGCAGCTTAGCGGTTGGGGGGACAGAGACCCAGTACTTC. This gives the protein CASSLAVGGTETQYF.

In DNA form, the CDR3 reads TGCAGCGTTGATCAGGGGAACTATGGCTACACCTTC. Amino acid sequence: CSVDQGNYGYTF. The V gene is TRBV29-1, the J gene TRBJ1-2, with D possibly being TRBD1 (6 bases). V lost 3 bases and J lost 2, with 7 bases in between. The CDR3 has 12 amino acids. The V gene's germline CDR1 is SQVTM and CDR2 ANQGSEA.

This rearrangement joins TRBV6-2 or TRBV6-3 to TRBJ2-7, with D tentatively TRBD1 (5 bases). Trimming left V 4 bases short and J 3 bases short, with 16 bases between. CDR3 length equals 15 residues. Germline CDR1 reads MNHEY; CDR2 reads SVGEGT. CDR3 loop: CASSFDSPKGYEQYF. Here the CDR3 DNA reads TGTGCCAGCAGTTTCGACAGTCCTAAGGGCTACGAGCAGTACTTC.

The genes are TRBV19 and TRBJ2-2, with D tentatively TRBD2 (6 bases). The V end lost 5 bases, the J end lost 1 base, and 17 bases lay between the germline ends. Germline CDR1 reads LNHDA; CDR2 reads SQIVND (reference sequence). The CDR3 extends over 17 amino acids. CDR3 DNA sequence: TGTGCCAGTAGTCCCAGAGTAAGGGGAGGGAACACCGGGGAGCTGTTTTTT. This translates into CASSPRVRGGNTGELFF. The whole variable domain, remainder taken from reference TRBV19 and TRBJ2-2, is DGGITQSPKYLFRKEGQNVTLSCEQNLNHDAMYWYRQDPGQGLRLIYYSQIVNDFQKGDIAEGYSVSREKKESFPLTVTSAQKNPTAFYLCASSPRVRGGNTGELFFGEGSRLTVL.